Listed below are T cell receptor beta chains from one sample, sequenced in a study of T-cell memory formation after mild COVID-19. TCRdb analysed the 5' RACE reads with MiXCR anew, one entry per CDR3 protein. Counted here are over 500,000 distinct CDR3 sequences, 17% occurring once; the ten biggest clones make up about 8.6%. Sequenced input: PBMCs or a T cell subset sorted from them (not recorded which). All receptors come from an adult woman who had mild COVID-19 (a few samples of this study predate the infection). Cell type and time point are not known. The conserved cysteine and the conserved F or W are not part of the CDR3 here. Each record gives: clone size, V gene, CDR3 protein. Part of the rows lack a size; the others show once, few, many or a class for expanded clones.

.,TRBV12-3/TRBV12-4,ASSLVAGGDEQY
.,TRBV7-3,ASSLTPGLPTGELF
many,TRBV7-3,ASSLTGVGDTEAF
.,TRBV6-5,ASRGGAPNGELF
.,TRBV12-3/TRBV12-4,ASSFIRDRNEAF
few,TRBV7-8,ASSFGGRAPMNTEAF
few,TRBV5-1,ASSLEGAGGSGELF
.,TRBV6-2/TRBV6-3,ASSYSGPFALYEQY
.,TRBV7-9,ASSLRDGSYNEQF
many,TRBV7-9,ASSLGSANTGELF
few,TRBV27,ANAAHRTGAQNSPLH
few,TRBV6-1,ASSETGWSYGYT
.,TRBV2,ASGGRGSTGELF
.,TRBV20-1,SARGEFSGNTIY
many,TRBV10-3,AISEPTSGRTYEQY
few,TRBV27,ASRGQDLNYGYT
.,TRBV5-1,ASSPGQGDHEQY
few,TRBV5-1,ASSGTGTSGSGANVLT